Below are 30 T cell receptor beta chains sequenced from a single sample in a study of radiotherapy plus CTLA-4 blockade in lung cancer. The table came from immunoSEQ multiplex PCR; TCRdb's copy has only in-frame clones and leaves some out. Among about 99,000 clones, around 88% were seen once, and the ten largest hold nearly 5%. The material sequenced was peripheral blood, taken from a patient treated with radiotherapy plus ipilimumab. These receptor sequences come from a human donor with non-small cell lung cancer that progressed on radiotherapy plus ipilimumab.

This chain uses TRBV4-1 with TRBJ1-2; D is undetermined. Germline CDR1 is MGHRA and CDR2 is YSYEKL. The ends were cut back, 0 bases at V and 4 bases at J, with 12 bases in the middle. The CDR3 runs to 15 residues. This chain's CDR3 is CASSQDREQTYGYTF. The CDR3, as DNA: TGCGCCAGCAGCCAAGATCGGGAACAGACCTATGGCTACACCTTC.

The chain uses TRBV29-1 and TRBJ2-7; 8 bases line up with TRBD1. Losses at the gene ends were 4 bases for V and 0 bases for J; bases not matched to a gene: 8. This CDR3 is built from 15 residues. The germline V gene encodes CDR1 SQVTM and CDR2 ANQGSEA. Here the CDR3 reads CSVGGAGGGSYEQYF. In DNA form, the CDR3 reads TGCAGCGTTGGGGGGGCAGGGGGCGGCTCCTACGAGCAGTACTTC.

This clone was detected only once. J is TRBJ2-1 and V is TRBV2; tentative D call: TRBD1 (5 bases). CDR1 and CDR2 (germline): SNHLY, FYNNEI. The CDR3 sequence is 13 residues long. Trimming shortened V by 6 bases and J by 8 bases, and 14 bases separated the two germline ends. CDR3 in DNA: TGTGCCAGCAGCCTCGACCAGGGCGATGAGCAGTTCTTC. Translating it yields CASSLDQGDEQFF.

V gene TRBV6-1 combines with J gene TRBJ1-5; D gene unclear. The CDR3 runs to 14 residues. Germline V gene sequence: CDR1 MNHNS, CDR2 SASEGT. The V end lost 2 bases, the J end lost 9 bases, and 14 bases lay between the germline ends. As DNA, the CDR3 is TGTGCCAGCAGTGAATTTTCTGACGTAACGCCCCAGCATTTT. Translated, it gives CASSEFSDVTPQHF.

This sequence joins TRBV5-1 and TRBJ2-5; D gene uncertain. V lost 2 bases and J lost 4, with 3 bases in between. The CDR3 totals 11 residues. In germline, CDR1 is SGHRS, CDR2 YFSETQ. DNA for the CDR3: TGCGCCAGCAGCTTTGGAGAGACCCAGTACTTC. Its translation is CASSFGETQYF.

CDR3 nucleotide sequence: TGTGCCAGCAGCCCTCGGACAGAGAACTACTACGAGCAGTACTTC. Its protein product is CASSPRTENYYEQYF. The J gene is TRBJ2-7, the V gene TRBV9; D is possibly TRBD1 (6 bases). CDR1 is SGDLS and CDR2 is YYNGEE in the germline V gene. Trimming removed 4 bases from V and 3 bases from J, with 17 bases in between. The CDR3 extends over 15 amino acids.

The rearrangement uses TRBV5-4 and TRBJ2-1; D is unresolved. V shed 0 bases and J shed 5 bases, with 9 bases lying between them. The CDR3 consists of 14 residues. Germline CDR1 is SGHNT and CDR2 is YYREEE (reference sequence). In DNA form, the CDR3 reads TGTGCCAGCAGCTTGGGGCAGAGCAACAATGAGCAGTTCTTC. Residues: CASSLGQSNNEQFF.

The chain has TRBV7-9 and TRBJ2-7; D may be TRBD1 or TRBD2 (6 bases each). Trimming removed 7 bases from V and 2 bases from J, with 12 bases in between. Germline CDR1 SEHNR, CDR2 FQNEAQ (reference sequence). The CDR3 consists of 13 residues. Here the CDR3 DNA reads TGTGCCAGCACGGAGGGGGACCCCTACGAGCAGTACTTC. Translated, it gives CASTEGDPYEQYF.

This clone turned up a few times. The chain joins TRBV19 to TRBJ2-7, with a possible D match to TRBD2 (5 bases). Germline CDR1 reads LNHDA; CDR2 reads SQIVND (reference sequence). V was pared by 2 bases and J by 5 bases, with 13 bases between. The CDR3 extends over 14 amino acids. CDR3 coding DNA: TGTGCCAGTAGTATAAGGTGGGAGTCTAACGAGCAGTACTTC. This translates into CASSIRWESNEQYF.

The chain carries TRBV30 and TRBJ1-3, with a possible D match to TRBD1 (6 bases). Germline-derived CDR1 and CDR2 are GTSNPN and SVGIG (reference sequence). V was shortened by 0 bases and J by 0 bases, with 15 bases between the two germline ends. This CDR3 is built from 17 residues. The CDR3 spells CAWSVQGKFDSGNTIYF. Written as DNA, the CDR3 is TGTGCCTGGAGTGTACAGGGTAAATTCGACTCTGGAAACACCATATATTTT.

This clone came up a few times. The gene calls are TRBV29-1 and TRBJ2-2, with D perhaps TRBD1 (6 bases). Germline V gene lookup returns CDR1 SQVTM and CDR2 ANQGSEA. V was shortened by 7 bases and J by 2 bases, with 14 bases between the two germline ends. CDR3 length: 14 residues. The CDR3 DNA is TGCAGCGGCCTACGGGACAAAAACACCGGGGAGCTGTTTTTT. It translates to CSGLRDKNTGELFF.

This clone has only a few counts. The gene calls are TRBV14 and TRBJ1-2; possible D gene TRBD1, 6 bases. CDR1 is SGHDN, CDR2 FVKESK, per germline. The CDR3 has 14 residues. Trimming took 3 bases from V and 7 from J, leaving 15 bases between them. Here the CDR3 reads CASSHHQGHRGYTF. In DNA, the CDR3 is TGTGCCAGCAGCCACCACCAGGGGCATCGTGGCTACACCTTC.

The chain links TRBV5-1 to TRBJ1-2; D remains unclear. CDR3 length equals 13 residues. Trimming took 0 bases from V and 3 from J, leaving 6 bases between them. The germline V gene encodes CDR1 SGHRS and CDR2 YFSETQ. This chain's CDR3 is CASSLGEHYGYTF. The CDR3 region has the DNA TGCGCCAGCAGCTTGGGGGAGCACTATGGCTACACCTTC. The entire variable domain, with the rest obtained from reference TRBV5-1 and TRBJ1-2, is as follows: KAGVTQTPRYLIKTRGQQVTLSCSPISGHRSVSWYQQTPGQGLQFLFEYFSETQRNKGNFPGRFSGRQFSNSRSEMNVSTLELGDSALYLCASSLGEHYGYTFGSGTRLTVV.

This rearrangement joins TRBV6-6 to TRBJ2-3; 7 bases fit TRBD2. Trimming cost V 0 bases and J 4 bases; bases outside gene matches: 1. Germline V gene lookup returns CDR1 MNHNY and CDR2 SVGAGI (reference sequence). The CDR3 consists of 14 residues. CDR3 sequence (DNA): TGTGCCAGCAGTTACTCGACTAGCCCAGATACGCAGTATTTT. It is translated as CASSYSTSPDTQYF.

V usage is TRBV7-3 and J usage is TRBJ2-3, with D perhaps TRBD2 (6 bases). Germline CDR1 is SGHTA and CDR2 is FQGTGA. This CDR3 region has 13 residues. V shed 2 bases and J shed 4 bases, with 7 bases lying between them. CDR3: CASSLGGSDTQYF. In DNA form, the CDR3 reads TGTGCCAGCAGCTTAGGAGGGTCAGATACGCAGTATTTT. Full variable domain (outside the CDR3, taken from reference TRBV7-3 and TRBJ2-3): GAGVSQTPSNKVTEKGKYVELRCDPISGHTALYWYRQSLGQGPEFLIYFQGTGAADDSGLPNDRFFAVRPEGSVSTLKIQRTERGDSAVYLCASSLGGSDTQYFGPGTRLTVL.

This chain joins TRBV7-3 and TRBJ2-3, with D perhaps given as TRBD1 or TRBD2 (5 bases each). Germline-derived CDR1 and CDR2 are SGHTA and FQGTGA. The CDR3 length is 15 residues. V was shortened by 4 bases and J by 2 bases, with 13 bases between the two germline ends. The CDR3 nucleotides read TGTGCCAGCAGCTCGGGGACGGGGATCACAGATACGCAGTATTTT. Residues: CASSSGTGITDTQYF.

This clone was detected only once. The rearrangement joins TRBV2 to TRBJ1-1; 9 bases are shared with TRBD1. Per germline, CDR1 SNHLY and CDR2 FYNNEI. The CDR3 consists of 13 residues. The J segment lost 4 bases and the V segment lost 9 bases, leaving 6 bases of the junction unmatched. The CDR3 here is CASTQQGATEAFF. As DNA, the CDR3 is TGTGCCAGTACCCAACAGGGGGCCACTGAAGCTTTCTTT.

J is TRBJ1-1 and V is TRBV27; 9 bases fit TRBD1. CDR1 is MNHEY, CDR2 SMNVEV, per germline (reference sequence). The CDR3 covers 16 residues. The ends lost 6 bases at V and 4 bases at J; junction bases unmatched: 12. CDR3 sequence reads: CASRFYRGLEATEAFF. The DNA for the CDR3 is TGTGCCAGCAGATTCTACAGGGGGCTCGAGGCCACTGAAGCTTTCTTT.

This chain uses TRBV11-2 with TRBJ2-7; 9 bases are a match to TRBD1. After removal of 5 bases from V and 6 bases from J, the junction contained 5 bases not matched to a gene. The CDR3 totals 13 residues. Germline-derived CDR1 and CDR2 are SGHAT and FQNNGV. CDR3 sequence: CASSRDRDGEQYF. The CDR3 nucleotides are TGTGCCAGCAGCAGGGACAGGGACGGCGAGCAGTACTTC.

This clone has a single count. The J gene is TRBJ1-2, the V gene TRBV28; 7 positions match TRBD1. Germline CDR1 MDHEN, CDR2 SYDVKM. The CDR3 consists of 14 residues. V dropped 6 bases and J dropped 10; count of bases not matched to a gene: 14. CDR3 region: CASRPSRQGGPYTF. In DNA form, the CDR3 reads TGTGCCAGCAGACCCAGCAGACAGGGCGGGCCCTACACCTTC.

This clone occurred a few times. J is TRBJ2-7 and V is TRBV7-9, with TRBD1 identical over 8 bases. Germline assignment: CDR1 SEHNR and CDR2 FQNEAQ (reference sequence). The CDR3 is 15 residues long. V shed 2 bases, J shed 1 base, and the junction held 4 bases outside the gene matches. The CDR3 spells CASSLRTGTSYEQYF. As DNA, the CDR3 is TGTGCCAGCAGCTTAAGGACAGGGACTTCCTACGAGCAGTACTTC.

The CDR3 coding sequence is TGTGCCAGCAGCACCCGGGACTTTTACAATGAGCAGTTCTTC. The encoded protein is CASSTRDFYNEQFF. The chain employs TRBV21-1 and TRBJ2-1; the tabulated D call, TRBD2, remains unverified against the DNA. TRBV21-1 is a pseudogene. This CDR3 is 14 amino acids long.

The CDR3 nucleotides are TGTGCCAGCAGTTTATACAGGGGAGGACCCTACGAGCAGTACTTC. Residues: CASSLYRGGPYEQYF. This chain links TRBV27 with TRBJ2-7; maybe TRBD1 (7 bases). Germline CDR1 MNHEY, CDR2 SMNVEV (reference sequence). The CDR3 extends over 15 amino acids. Between the trimmed V and J ends, which lost 1 base and 2 bases, there was a span of 12 bases.

J is TRBJ2-3 and V is TRBV6-1; D may be TRBD1 (7 bases). Germline CDR1 MNHNS, CDR2 SASEGT. The CDR3 runs to 15 residues. Trimming stripped 3 bases from V and 3 bases from J, with 13 bases between. This chain's CDR3 is CASSDRGVLTDTQYF. Here the CDR3 DNA reads TGTGCCAGCAGTGACAGGGGGGTTTTGACAGATACGCAGTATTTT.

The V gene is TRBV27, the J gene TRBJ1-1; D is uncertain. Germline CDR1 is MNHEY and CDR2 is SMNVEV (reference sequence). This CDR3 has 14 residues. The germline V and J ends were trimmed by 5 bases and 3 bases, with 13 bases remaining between them. The CDR3 region has the DNA TGTGCCAGCAGTCGGGGAGGTACTCACACTGAAGCTTTCTTT. Its protein is CASSRGGTHTEAFF.

The chain couples TRBV9 to TRBJ2-3; 8 positions agree with TRBD2. Germline loops: CDR1 SGDLS, CDR2 YYNGEE. With V trimmed by 0 bases and J by 8 bases, 5 bases remained unmatched. This CDR3 has 14 amino acids. CDR3 sequence reads: CASSVVTAGGTQYF. The CDR3 bases are TGTGCCAGCAGCGTAGTAACTGCGGGAGGTACGCAGTATTTT.

The gene calls are TRBV7-6 and TRBJ1-1; tentatively, D is TRBD1 (6 bases). Germline V lookup: CDR1 SGHVS, CDR2 FNYEAQ. The CDR3 runs to 18 residues. Trimming removed 1 base at V and 0 bases at J, with 18 bases between. The chain's CDR3 is CASSLVFPDRTMNTEAFF. The CDR3 bases are TGTGCCAGCAGCTTAGTTTTCCCGGACAGAACTATGAACACTGAAGCTTTCTTT.

J is TRBJ1-3 and V is TRBV9; no clear D gene. The CDR3 is 15 amino acids. Germline V lookup: CDR1 SGDLS, CDR2 YYNGEE. V was cut by 3 bases and J by 4 bases, with 14 bases left in between. This CDR3 reads CASSAVDRLGNTIYF. The CDR3 nucleotides read TGTGCCAGCAGCGCAGTAGACCGCTTGGGAAACACCATATATTTT.

The table lists this clone with a count of one. V usage is TRBV18 and J usage is TRBJ2-1; 10 positions match TRBD2. Germline V gene data show CDR1 as KGHSH and CDR2 as LQKENI. V was clipped by 2 bases and J by 1 base; unmatched bases: 8. The CDR3 is made up of 18 amino acids. In nucleotides, the CDR3 is TGTGCCAGCTCACCAGGACAGGGACTAGCGCTTTCCTACAATGAGCAGTTCTTC. This sequence encodes CASSPGQGLALSYNEQFF.

The chain links TRBV14 to TRBJ2-5; 12 bases agree with TRBD1. The germline gives CDR1 SGHDN, CDR2 FVKESK. Trimming at V came to 1 base and at J to 4 bases, leaving 4 bases not matched to a gene. This CDR3 is 16 amino acids long. The CDR3 here is CASSQGDRGRGETQYF. CDR3 DNA: TGTGCCAGCAGCCAAGGGGACAGGGGGCGAGGAGAGACCCAGTACTTC.